This T cell receptor (beta chain) was recovered during a study of T-cell reconstitution after alpha-beta-depleted transplantation in children. Study results and caveats: Expanded clones from the graft, numbering several hundred, reportedly supplied alpha-beta T cells about two months after transplant. Surviving thymic progenitors and recipient T cells were the source of high TCRbeta diversity at day 60 in some patients. Fresh T-cell production supplied most of the T-cell counts and diversity seen one year after transplant.

Researchers prepared the TCRbeta library using unique molecular identifiers, the study reports. Via MiXCR, TCRdb re-called the PCR reads, giving one row per CDR3 protein. This table holds 200,000 or so distinct CDR3 sequences, approximately 6.3% found once. About this clonotype: Its antigen is still unknown.

The CDR3 has 12 residues. V lost 6 bases to trimming and J lost 1 base, with 9 bases between them. The germline V gene encodes CDR1 SQVTM and CDR2 ANQGSEA. This clonotype was sampled from a boy aged 2-15 years with acute lymphoblastic leukemia, due to receive a stem cell transplant. The sample here was PBMCs, taken before TCRalphabeta/CD19-depleted stem cell transplant. The chain is built from TRBV29-1 and TRBJ1-1; D gene unclear. CDR3 in DNA: TGCAGCGTCGGATGGACGAACACTGAAGCTTTCTTT. It translates to CSVGWTNTEAFF.